The 10 T cell receptor beta chains below all came from one sample that was sequenced in a study of T cell repertoires in cytomegalovirus infection. Using its own MiXCR run on the reads, TCRdb lists one record per CDR3 protein. The sample records 250,000 or so distinct CDR3 sequences, 15% to 20% being singletons. The sample was CD8+ T cells from PBMCs. The receptors here all came from a human donor in good health (CMV status not recorded). Some clones in this sample may be carry-over from other donors' samples.

In its sample, this clonotype was seen many times. The chain has TRBV28 and TRBJ2-7; TRBD1 matches 8 bases. The V segment lost 6 bases and the J segment 5 bases; nucleotides outside the gene matches: 12. Germline CDR1 and CDR2: MDHEN and SYDVKM. This CDR3 is built from 15 residues. DNA for the CDR3: TGTGCCAGCAGCACGCTCCGGACAGGGTTCGACGAGCAGTACTTC. Its translation is CASSTLRTGFDEQYF.

The chain joins TRBV11-2 to TRBJ2-3; the D is unclear. CDR1 and CDR2 (germline): SGHAT, FQNNGV. V dropped 1 base and J dropped 6 bases, with 11 bases sitting between them. The CDR3 runs to 14 residues. The CDR3: CASSLGLLMDTQYF. The CDR3 bases are TGTGCCAGCAGCTTAGGCCTTTTGATGGATACGCAGTATTTT.

The rearrangement links TRBV20-1 to TRBJ2-7, with D unresolved. Trimming took off 0 bases at V and 5 bases at J, with 14 bases between the two ends. Per the germline V gene, CDR1 is DFQATT and CDR2 is SNEGSKA (reference sequence). The CDR3 runs 14 residues. The CDR3 loop is CSARDPNRFDEQYF. The CDR3 nucleotides are TGCAGTGCTAGAGATCCGAACCGGTTCGACGAGCAGTACTTC.

This clonotype was seen repeatedly, ten times or more. The V gene is TRBV29-1, the J gene TRBJ2-7; D is unclear. CDR1 is SQVTM and CDR2 is ANQGSEA in the germline V gene. V was pared by 4 bases and J by 2 bases, with 6 bases between. CDR3 size: 11 residues. Here the CDR3 DNA reads TGCAGCGTTGGAGAGACCTACGAGCAGTACTTC. Translating gives CSVGETYEQYF.

The chain couples TRBV7-6 to TRBJ2-7; 10 nucleotides align to TRBD1. The junction had 3 bases not matched to a gene; V was cut back by 4 bases and J by 0 bases. There are 15 residues in the CDR3. Germline values: CDR1 SGHVS, CDR2 FNYEAQ. In nucleotides, the CDR3 is TGTGCCAGCAGCTCCGGGGACAGGGGCTCCTACGAGCAGTACTTC. This gives the protein CASSSGDRGSYEQYF.

The chain has TRBV7-8 and TRBJ1-2; 12 bases line up with TRBD1. V was clipped by 5 bases and J by 7 bases; unmatched bases: 2. The CDR3 contains 13 residues. Germline CDR1 is SGHVS and CDR2 is FQNEAQ. CDR3 protein: CASSPGQGAGYTF. The DNA for the CDR3 is TGTGCCAGCAGCCCGGGACAGGGGGCTGGCTACACCTTC.

This clonotype was picked up a small number of times. This chain connects TRBV19 to TRBJ2-5, with no clear D. Trimming took off 5 bases at V and 2 bases at J, with 9 bases between the two ends. CDR3 length: 13 residues. The germline V gene has CDR1 LNHDA and CDR2 SQIVND (reference sequence). CDR3 coding DNA: TGTGCCAGTAGTCAGACTGAACAAGAGACCCAGTACTTC. This encodes CASSQTEQETQYF.

At least ten counts were recorded for this clonotype. J is TRBJ2-1 and V is TRBV6-1, with D possibly TRBD2 on 6 matching bases. Germline loops: CDR1 MNHNS, CDR2 SASEGT. The CDR3 length is 14 residues. Trimming shortened V by 7 bases and J by 4 bases, and 14 bases separated the two germline ends. The CDR3 nucleotides are TGTGCCAGCACGTCGGGCGGGGCGTACAATGAGCAGTTCTTC. This sequence encodes CASTSGGAYNEQFF.

In this sample, this clonotype turned up a few times. The rearrangement joins TRBV6-1 to TRBJ1-1; D not resolved. The V end was cut by 6 bases, the J end by 0 bases, with 11 bases between. Germline V lookup: CDR1 MNHNS, CDR2 SASEGT. This CDR3 has 14 residues. The CDR3 DNA reads as TGTGCCAGCAGGCGATTGGGCCTGAACACTGAAGCTTTCTTT. This translates into CASRRLGLNTEAFF.

The chain couples TRBV7-9 to TRBJ1-1; D gene uncertain. Trimming shortened V by 4 bases and J by 6 bases, and 6 bases separated the two germline ends. The germline V gene encodes CDR1 SEHNR and CDR2 FQNEAQ (reference sequence). The CDR3 is 11 residues long. CDR3 residues: CASSSHPEAFF. CDR3 in DNA: TGTGCCAGCAGCTCACACCCTGAAGCTTTCTTT.